Listed below are T cell receptor beta chains from one sample, sequenced in a study of blood T cell repertoires in COVID-19. The data were produced by immunoSEQ multiplex PCR, yet TCRdb's version contains in-frame clones alone and is incomplete. Of tens of thousands of clones listed, around 86% are singletons. Material: peripheral blood. These receptors were collected from a man older than 75 with acute or convalescent COVID-19. Each CDR3 is given with its conserved first and last residue. Fields, in order: J gene, CDR3 length, V gene, D gene, clone size, CDR3 protein, CDR3 DNA. The D gene is left open where the match is weak. Clone size, where shown, is once, few, many, or a class for clones that have expanded.

J gene: TRBJ2-1; CDR3 length: 13; V gene: TRBV2; D gene: TRBD2; clone size: .; CDR3 protein: CASREGTSGEQFF; CDR3 DNA: TGTGCCAGCAGGGAAGGGACTAGCGGTGAGCAGTTCTTC
J gene: TRBJ2-3; CDR3 length: 14; V gene: TRBV5-1; D gene: TRBD1; clone size: .; CDR3 protein: CASSGGTGTDTQYF; CDR3 DNA: TGCGCCAGCAGCGGTGGGACAGGGACAGATACGCAGTATTTT
J gene: TRBJ2-5; CDR3 length: 13; V gene: TRBV19; D gene: .; clone size: .; CDR3 protein: CATLDSYQETQYF; CDR3 DNA: TGTGCCACCTTGGACAGCTACCAAGAGACCCAGTACTTC
J gene: TRBJ2-2; CDR3 length: 18; V gene: TRBV7-2; D gene: .; clone size: .; CDR3 protein: CASSFRGWQEIRAGELFF; CDR3 DNA: TGTGCCAGCAGCTTTAGGGGGTGGCAGGAGATACGAGCCGGGGAGCTGTTTTTT
J gene: TRBJ2-3; CDR3 length: 13; V gene: TRBV11-3; D gene: .; clone size: .; CDR3 protein: CASSLQFTDTQYF; CDR3 DNA: TGTGCCAGCAGCTTACAGTTCACAGATACGCAGTATTTT
J gene: TRBJ1-2; CDR3 length: 14; V gene: TRBV10-3; D gene: TRBD1; clone size: .; CDR3 protein: CAISVTGGADGYTF; CDR3 DNA: TGTGCCATCAGTGTCACAGGGGGCGCGGATGGCTACACCTTC
J gene: TRBJ2-1; CDR3 length: 16; V gene: TRBV19; D gene: TRBD2; clone size: .; CDR3 protein: CASRYSGMSSYNEQFF; CDR3 DNA: TGTGCCAGTAGATATAGCGGGATGAGCTCCTACAATGAGCAGTTCTTC
J gene: TRBJ2-1; CDR3 length: 14; V gene: TRBV7-8; D gene: TRBD2; clone size: .; CDR3 protein: CASSLGTSVREQFF; CDR3 DNA: TGTGCCAGCAGCCTTGGGACTAGCGTCCGTGAGCAGTTCTTC
J gene: TRBJ2-2; CDR3 length: 16; V gene: TRBV5-1; D gene: TRBD1; clone size: .; CDR3 protein: CASSLRGQTNTGELFF; CDR3 DNA: TGCGCCAGCAGCTTGAGGGGACAGACGAACACCGGGGAGCTGTTTTTT
J gene: TRBJ1-1; CDR3 length: 14; V gene: TRBV3-1/TRBV3-2; D gene: .; clone size: few; CDR3 protein: CASSRLQQGTEAFF; CDR3 DNA: TGTGCCAGCAGCCGTCTCCAACAGGGCACTGAAGCTTTCTTT
J gene: TRBJ2-7; CDR3 length: 17; V gene: TRBV7-9; D gene: TRBD2; clone size: .; CDR3 protein: CASSPGLAGGNSYEQYF; CDR3 DNA: TGTGCCAGCAGCCCTGGACTAGCGGGAGGAAATTCCTACGAGCAGTACTTC
J gene: TRBJ1-5; CDR3 length: 11; V gene: TRBV19; D gene: .; clone size: .; CDR3 protein: CASTTGGDQHF; CDR3 DNA: TGTGCCAGTACCACCGGGGGGGACCAGCATTTT
J gene: TRBJ1-2; CDR3 length: 14; V gene: TRBV30; D gene: .; clone size: many; CDR3 protein: CAWSVHFESGGYTF; CDR3 DNA: TGTGCCTGGAGTGTACACTTCGAAAGCGGTGGCTACACCTTC
J gene: TRBJ1-2; CDR3 length: 13; V gene: TRBV19; D gene: .; clone size: .; CDR3 protein: CASSIPRDYGYTF; CDR3 DNA: TGTGCCAGTAGTATTCCCAGGGACTATGGCTACACCTTC
J gene: TRBJ2-7; CDR3 length: 15; V gene: TRBV19; D gene: .; clone size: .; CDR3 protein: CASSMGSTSLYEQYF; CDR3 DNA: TGTGCCAGTAGTATGGGGAGTACATCCCTCTACGAGCAGTACTTC
J gene: TRBJ2-1; CDR3 length: 17; V gene: TRBV3-1/TRBV3-2; D gene: .; clone size: once; CDR3 protein: CASSQAKGLADWDEQFF; CDR3 DNA: TGTGCCAGCAGCCAAGCTAAAGGGCTAGCTGACTGGGATGAGCAGTTCTTC
J gene: TRBJ2-1; CDR3 length: 15; V gene: TRBV5-4; D gene: .; clone size: .; CDR3 protein: CASSSGVPSYNEQFF; CDR3 DNA: TGTGCCAGCAGCTCGGGAGTACCGTCCTACAATGAGCAGTTCTTC
J gene: TRBJ1-1; CDR3 length: 13; V gene: TRBV4-1; D gene: .; clone size: few; CDR3 protein: CASSRHRNTEAFF; CDR3 DNA: TGCGCCAGCAGCCGGCACCGGAACACTGAAGCTTTCTTT
J gene: TRBJ2-5; CDR3 length: 13; V gene: TRBV18; D gene: TRBD2; clone size: .; CDR3 protein: CASSPGGRETQYF; CDR3 DNA: TGTGCCAGCTCACCGGGGGGGAGAGAGACCCAGTACTTC
J gene: TRBJ2-7; CDR3 length: 14; V gene: TRBV19; D gene: .; clone size: .; CDR3 protein: CASSDGWDSSEQYF; CDR3 DNA: TGTGCCAGTAGTGATGGATGGGACTCTTCCGAGCAGTACTTC
J gene: TRBJ1-2; CDR3 length: 12; V gene: TRBV6-5; D gene: .; clone size: .; CDR3 protein: CASSYVGGGYTF; CDR3 DNA: TGTGCCAGCAGTTACGTCGGAGGAGGCTACACCTTC
J gene: TRBJ1-4; CDR3 length: 14; V gene: TRBV15; D gene: .; clone size: .; CDR3 protein: CATSRQGGNEKLFF; CDR3 DNA: TGTGCCACCAGCAGACAGGGAGGAAATGAAAAACTGTTTTTT
J gene: TRBJ2-2; CDR3 length: 15; V gene: TRBV6-4; D gene: TRBD2; clone size: .; CDR3 protein: CASRGLAGNTGELFF; CDR3 DNA: TGTGCCAGCAGAGGACTAGCGGGGAACACCGGGGAGCTGTTTTTT
J gene: TRBJ2-5; CDR3 length: 14; V gene: TRBV7-9; D gene: TRBD1; clone size: .; CDR3 protein: CASSLRTGQETQYF; CDR3 DNA: TGTGCCAGCAGCTTGAGGACAGGCCAAGAGACCCAGTACTTC
J gene: TRBJ2-4; CDR3 length: 13; V gene: TRBV15; D gene: .; clone size: few; CDR3 protein: CATSRDSTGFTYF; CDR3 DNA: TGTGCCACCAGCAGAGATTCAACAGGGTTTACCTACTTC
J gene: TRBJ2-7; CDR3 length: 16; V gene: TRBV5-1; D gene: TRBD1; clone size: once; CDR3 protein: CASSSTGTGGSYEQYF; CDR3 DNA: TGCGCCAGCAGCTCAACCGGGACAGGGGGAAGCTACGAGCAGTACTTC
J gene: TRBJ1-2; CDR3 length: 15; V gene: TRBV5-1; D gene: .; clone size: .; CDR3 protein: CASSLGFSNSNGYTF; CDR3 DNA: TGCGCCAGCAGCTTGGGGTTCAGCAATAGCAATGGCTACACCTTC
J gene: TRBJ1-3; CDR3 length: 12; V gene: TRBV9; D gene: .; clone size: .; CDR3 protein: CASSPTENTIYF; CDR3 DNA: TGTGCCAGCAGCCCGACTGAAAACACCATATATTTT
J gene: TRBJ1-1; CDR3 length: 15; V gene: TRBV19; D gene: .; clone size: .; CDR3 protein: CASRETGPGGTEAFF; CDR3 DNA: TGTGCCAGTAGAGAAACAGGGCCGGGAGGCACTGAAGCTTTCTTT
J gene: TRBJ2-6; CDR3 length: 16; V gene: TRBV3-1/TRBV3-2; D gene: TRBD1; clone size: .; CDR3 protein: CASSQWDSSGANVLTF; CDR3 DNA: TGTGCCAGCAGCCAATGGGACAGCTCTGGGGCCAACGTCCTGACTTTC
J gene: TRBJ2-1; CDR3 length: 15; V gene: TRBV7-2; D gene: TRBD2; clone size: .; CDR3 protein: CASSSGRPSYNEQFF; CDR3 DNA: TGTGCCAGCAGCTCCGGGAGGCCCTCCTACAATGAGCAGTTCTTC
J gene: TRBJ2-5; CDR3 length: 15; V gene: TRBV5-1; D gene: .; clone size: .; CDR3 protein: CASSSTGTPQETQYF; CDR3 DNA: TGCGCCAGCAGCTCCACCGGGACACCCCAAGAGACCCAGTACTTC
J gene: TRBJ2-2; CDR3 length: 11; V gene: TRBV11-2; D gene: .; clone size: .; CDR3 protein: CASSFLGELFF; CDR3 DNA: TGTGCCAGCAGCTTTTTAGGGGAGCTGTTTTTT
J gene: TRBJ2-2; CDR3 length: 16; V gene: TRBV5-1; D gene: .; clone size: .; CDR3 protein: CASGKAGNGYTGELFF; CDR3 DNA: TGCGCCAGTGGAAAGGCCGGGAACGGGTACACCGGGGAGCTGTTTTTT
J gene: TRBJ2-7; CDR3 length: 16; V gene: TRBV5-1; D gene: TRBD2; clone size: .; CDR3 protein: CASSLPGTSGRGEQYF; CDR3 DNA: TGCGCCAGCAGCTTGCCGGGGACTAGCGGGAGAGGCGAGCAGTACTTC
J gene: TRBJ2-7; CDR3 length: 13; V gene: TRBV12-3/TRBV12-4; D gene: .; clone size: .; CDR3 protein: CASSRLEVYEQYF; CDR3 DNA: TGTGCCAGCAGCCGACTAGAAGTCTACGAGCAGTACTTC
J gene: TRBJ2-1; CDR3 length: 11; V gene: TRBV29-1; D gene: .; clone size: .; CDR3 protein: CSVVAGDEQFF; CDR3 DNA: TGCAGCGTTGTGGCAGGGGATGAGCAGTTCTTC
J gene: TRBJ2-1; CDR3 length: 18; V gene: TRBV7-6; D gene: TRBD2; clone size: .; CDR3 protein: CASSSRIGGTSGSNEQFF; CDR3 DNA: TGTGCCAGCAGCTCCAGAATAGGCGGGACTAGCGGGAGCAATGAGCAGTTCTTC
J gene: TRBJ1-6; CDR3 length: 17; V gene: TRBV5-6; D gene: TRBD1; clone size: few; CDR3 protein: CASSLWGDRGENSPLHF; CDR3 DNA: TGTGCCAGCAGCTTGTGGGGAGACAGGGGCGAAAATTCACCCCTCCACTTT
J gene: TRBJ2-1; CDR3 length: 13; V gene: TRBV3-1/TRBV3-2; D gene: TRBD2; clone size: .; CDR3 protein: CASRTSGSNEQFF; CDR3 DNA: TGTGCCAGCCGGACTAGCGGGAGCAATGAGCAGTTCTTC
J gene: TRBJ2-7; CDR3 length: 14; V gene: TRBV5-1; D gene: TRBD2; clone size: .; CDR3 protein: CASSSSGPGYEQYF; CDR3 DNA: TGCGCCAGCAGTTCTAGCGGGCCCGGCTACGAGCAGTACTTC
J gene: TRBJ1-1; CDR3 length: 10; V gene: TRBV29-1; D gene: .; clone size: .; CDR3 protein: CSAQNTEAFF; CDR3 DNA: TGCAGCGCTCAGAACACTGAAGCTTTCTTT
J gene: TRBJ1-6; CDR3 length: 13; V gene: TRBV10-3; D gene: .; clone size: once; CDR3 protein: CAISESEDSPLHF; CDR3 DNA: TGTGCCATCAGTGAGTCAGAGGATTCACCCCTCCACTTT
J gene: TRBJ2-5; CDR3 length: 11; V gene: TRBV18; D gene: .; clone size: .; CDR3 protein: CASSPIGTQYF; CDR3 DNA: TGTGCCAGCTCACCAATCGGGACCCAGTACTTC
J gene: TRBJ2-5; CDR3 length: 15; V gene: TRBV28; D gene: TRBD2; clone size: .; CDR3 protein: CASRQTSGNQETQYF; CDR3 DNA: TGTGCCAGCAGGCAGACTAGCGGGAACCAAGAGACCCAGTACTTC
J gene: TRBJ2-7; CDR3 length: 15; V gene: TRBV10-1; D gene: TRBD2; clone size: .; CDR3 protein: CASSLSTSGAYEQYF; CDR3 DNA: TGCGCCAGCAGTCTTTCGACTAGCGGAGCGTACGAGCAGTACTTC